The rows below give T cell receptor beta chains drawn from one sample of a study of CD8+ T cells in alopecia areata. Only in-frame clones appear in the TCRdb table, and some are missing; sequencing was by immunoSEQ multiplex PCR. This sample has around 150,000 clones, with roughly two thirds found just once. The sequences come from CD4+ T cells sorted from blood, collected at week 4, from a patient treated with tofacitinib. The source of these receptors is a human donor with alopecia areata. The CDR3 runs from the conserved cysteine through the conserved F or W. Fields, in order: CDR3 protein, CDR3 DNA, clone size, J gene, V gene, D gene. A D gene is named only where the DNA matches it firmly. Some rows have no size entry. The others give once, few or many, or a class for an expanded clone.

cdr3_aa: CSVVSGKNEQFF; cdr3_nt: TGCAGCGTTGTAAGCGGGAAGAATGAGCAGTTCTTC; clone_size: once; j_call: TRBJ2-1; v_call: TRBV29-1; d_call: TRBD2
cdr3_aa: CAWKLTSGETDTQYF; cdr3_nt: TGTGCCTGGAAACTCACTAGCGGGGAAACAGATACGCAGTATTTT; clone_size: .; j_call: TRBJ2-3; v_call: TRBV30; d_call: TRBD2
cdr3_aa: CSVGTSAYEQYF; cdr3_nt: TGCAGCGTGGGGACTAGCGCCTACGAGCAGTACTTC; clone_size: .; j_call: TRBJ2-7; v_call: TRBV29-1; d_call: TRBD2
cdr3_aa: CASSDGGSQPQHF; cdr3_nt: TGTGCCAGCAGCGACGGAGGGAGTCAGCCCCAGCATTTT; clone_size: .; j_call: TRBJ1-5; v_call: TRBV6-6; d_call: .
cdr3_aa: CSVEDARGGYGYTF; cdr3_nt: TGCAGCGTTGAAGATGCCAGGGGGGGCTATGGCTACACCTTC; clone_size: .; j_call: TRBJ1-2; v_call: TRBV29-1; d_call: TRBD1
cdr3_aa: CSVESGGGQPQHF; cdr3_nt: TGCAGCGTTGAGTCAGGGGGGGGTCAGCCCCAGCATTTT; clone_size: .; j_call: TRBJ1-5; v_call: TRBV29-1; d_call: TRBD1
cdr3_aa: CASSTGGNQPQHF; cdr3_nt: TGTGCCAGCAGCACAGGCGGCAATCAGCCCCAGCATTTT; clone_size: .; j_call: TRBJ1-5; v_call: TRBV6-1; d_call: .
cdr3_aa: CASSSRTSGDRGETQYF; cdr3_nt: TGCGCCAGCAGCTCCAGGACTAGCGGGGATAGGGGCGAGACCCAGTACTTC; clone_size: few; j_call: TRBJ2-5; v_call: TRBV5-1; d_call: TRBD2
cdr3_aa: CSAVGQGHGYTF; cdr3_nt: TGCAGCGCGGTCGGCCAGGGCCATGGCTACACCTTC; clone_size: .; j_call: TRBJ1-2; v_call: TRBV29-1; d_call: .
cdr3_aa: CASSQRVGVDEQYF; cdr3_nt: TGCGCCAGCAGCCAACGTGTGGGCGTGGACGAGCAGTACTTC; clone_size: .; j_call: TRBJ2-7; v_call: TRBV4-3; d_call: .
cdr3_aa: CASSQDEGTYGYTF; cdr3_nt: TGTGCCAGCAGCCAAGATGAGGGTACCTATGGCTACACCTTC; clone_size: few; j_call: TRBJ1-2; v_call: TRBV14; d_call: .
cdr3_aa: CASSPESELTYNEQFF; cdr3_nt: TGCGCCAGCAGCCCAGAAAGCGAACTCACCTACAATGAGCAGTTCTTC; clone_size: .; j_call: TRBJ2-1; v_call: TRBV5-1; d_call: .
cdr3_aa: CASSFTRLAGGPETQYF; cdr3_nt: TGTGCCAGCAGTTTCACGAGACTAGCGGGGGGGCCCGAGACCCAGTACTTC; clone_size: once; j_call: TRBJ2-5; v_call: TRBV27; d_call: TRBD2
cdr3_aa: CATSVGGGGQETQYF; cdr3_nt: TGTGCCACCAGTGTGGGCGGGGGGGGTCAAGAGACCCAGTACTTC; clone_size: few; j_call: TRBJ2-5; v_call: TRBV15; d_call: TRBD2
cdr3_aa: CASSTGTGPGYTF; cdr3_nt: TGTGCCAGCAGCACAGGGACAGGGCCTGGCTACACCTTC; clone_size: .; j_call: TRBJ1-2; v_call: TRBV7-3; d_call: TRBD1